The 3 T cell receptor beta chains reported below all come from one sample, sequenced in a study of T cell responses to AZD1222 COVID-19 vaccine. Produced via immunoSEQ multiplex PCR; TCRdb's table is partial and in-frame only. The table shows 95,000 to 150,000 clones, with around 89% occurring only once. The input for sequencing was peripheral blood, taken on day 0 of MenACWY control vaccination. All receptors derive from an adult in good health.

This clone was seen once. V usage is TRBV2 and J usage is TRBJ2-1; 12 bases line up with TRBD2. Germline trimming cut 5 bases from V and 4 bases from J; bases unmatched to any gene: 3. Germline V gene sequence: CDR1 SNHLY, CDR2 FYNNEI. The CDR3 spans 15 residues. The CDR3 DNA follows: TGTGCCAGCAGTCGAGGGACTAGCGGGTACAATGAGCAGTTCTTC. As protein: CASSRGTSGYNEQFF.

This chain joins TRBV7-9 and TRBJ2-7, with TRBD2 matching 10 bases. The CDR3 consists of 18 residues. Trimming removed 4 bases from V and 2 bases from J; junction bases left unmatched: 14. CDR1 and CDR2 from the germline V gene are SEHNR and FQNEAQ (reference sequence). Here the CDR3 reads CASSSSLGAGTSAYEQYF. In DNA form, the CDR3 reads TGTGCCAGCAGCTCTTCGTTAGGGGCCGGGACTAGCGCCTACGAGCAGTACTTC. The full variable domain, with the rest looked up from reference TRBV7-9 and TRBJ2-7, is DTGVSQNPRHKITKRGQNVTFRCDPISEHNRLYWYRQTLGQGPEFLTYFQNEAQLEKSRLLSDRFSAERPKGSFSTLEIQRTEQGDSAMYLCASSSSLGAGTSAYEQYFGPGTRLTVT.

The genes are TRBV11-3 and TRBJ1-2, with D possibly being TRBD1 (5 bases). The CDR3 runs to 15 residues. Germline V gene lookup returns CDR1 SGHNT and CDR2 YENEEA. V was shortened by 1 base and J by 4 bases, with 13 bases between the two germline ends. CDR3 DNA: TGTGCCAGCAGCTTAGGGCCCTCGGGGGGCTATGGCTACACCTTC. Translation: CASSLGPSGGYGYTF.